This TCR beta chain appears in the sequencing data of a study of blood T cell repertoires in COVID-19. About the study: The study drew acute and convalescent COVID-19 samples from the United States, Italy and Spain. T cells, B-cell-depleted T cells, or PBMCs provided the cDNA or gDNA that served as material.

Authors' data handling: Scientists estimated how many nucleated cells there were by amplifying reference gene primers. The assay was immunoSEQ multiplex PCR, and TCRdb's table has in-frame clones only and misses some. V and J calls and clone size are given by that table; D and trimming were obtained from the DNA. The data contain roughly 700,000 clones, around 89% of them singletons. Germline assignment: CDR1 SGHVS and CDR2 FNYEAQ. The germline V and J ends were trimmed by 5 bases and 10 bases, with 17 bases remaining between them. CDR3 length: 13 amino acids. This TCR came from a woman aged 18-29 years with acute or convalescent COVID-19. The rearrangement links TRBV7-6 to TRBJ1-1; a weak D match, TRBD1 (6 bases). The specimen was peripheral blood. In nucleotides, the CDR3 is TGTGCCAGCAGCCCCGAAAGGGGGGGTCGAGCTTTCTTT. Translated, it gives CASSPERGGRAFF.